A single sample is the source of the 31 T cell receptor beta chains below, sequenced in a study of cytomegalovirus exposure and HLA in healthy donors. Both 60 Vbeta primers and 13 Jbeta primers went into the PCR. Assay: immunoSEQ multiplex PCR; the TCRdb copy retains only in-frame clones and omits some. Counted here are some 180,000 clones, 82% occurring once; the ten biggest clones make up more than 1.5%. Sequenced material: PBMCs. The receptors derive from a man aged 40-55 years in good health and CMV-seronegative.

The V and J genes are TRBV29-1 and TRBJ2-1; TRBD2 matches 9 bases. Unmatched junction bases numbered 7, after V lost 2 bases and J lost 2 bases. CDR1 is SQVTM and CDR2 is ANQGSEA in the germline V gene. There are 16 residues in the CDR3. This CDR3 reads CSVEKTSGLTYNEQFF. In DNA form, the CDR3 reads TGCAGCGTTGAAAAAACTAGCGGGTTAACCTACAATGAGCAGTTCTTC.

The genes are TRBV30 and TRBJ1-1, with D unclear. V lost 2 bases, J lost 4 bases, and 11 bases lay in between. CDR3 size: 13 residues. Germline loops: CDR1 GTSNPN, CDR2 SVGIG (reference sequence). CDR3 protein: CAWSTGLATEAFF. Written as DNA, the CDR3 is TGTGCCTGGAGTACCGGACTGGCCACTGAAGCTTTCTTT.

This chain joins TRBV5-1 and TRBJ2-2, with D possibly TRBD2 on 6 matching bases. CDR1 and CDR2 from the germline V gene are SGHRS and YFSETQ. Trimming stripped 4 bases from V and 7 bases from J, with 14 bases between. The CDR3 runs 14 residues. Written as DNA, the CDR3 is TGCGCCAGCAGCCCCGGAGGGCCGGGCGGGGAGCTGTTTTTT. Translation: CASSPGGPGGELFF.

This chain connects TRBV5-1 to TRBJ2-3; 12 nucleotides agree with TRBD1. This CDR3 has 17 amino acids. V gave up 4 bases and J gave up 1 base; unmatched junction bases: 7. Germline V gives CDR1 SGHRS, CDR2 YFSETQ. The CDR3 sequence: CASSQGTGGAGTDTQYF. The CDR3 coding sequence is TGCGCCAGCAGCCAGGGGACAGGGGGCGCCGGCACAGATACGCAGTATTTT.

The V and J genes are TRBV27 and TRBJ2-7, with 9 bases identical to TRBD2. CDR1 and CDR2 (germline): MNHEY, SMNVEV (reference sequence). The junction had 1 base not matched to a gene; V was cut back by 0 bases and J by 1 base. This CDR3 contains 15 residues. Here the CDR3 DNA reads TGTGCCAGCAGTTTATCGGGACTAGCTTCCTACGAGCAGTACTTC. Protein product: CASSLSGLASYEQYF.

This clone came up a few times. This chain connects TRBV28 to TRBJ2-7; 9 positions agree with TRBD2. Germline CDR1 and CDR2: MDHEN and SYDVKM. The CDR3 length is 18 residues. Trimming at V came to 7 bases and at J to 0 bases, leaving 16 bases not matched to a gene. CDR3 sequence reads: CASTQTGLAPKSSYEQYF. The DNA for the CDR3 is TGTGCCAGCACCCAAACTGGACTAGCGCCCAAGAGCTCCTACGAGCAGTACTTC.

V and J are TRBV27 and TRBJ1-2; 10 bases match TRBD1. The V gene end was trimmed by 6 bases and the J gene end by 8 bases; junction bases not matched to a gene: 6. Germline V lookup: CDR1 MNHEY, CDR2 SMNVEV (reference sequence). CDR3 length: 13 residues. The CDR3: CASSKTGGNGYTF. CDR3 coding DNA: TGTGCCAGCAGCAAGACAGGGGGCAACGGCTACACCTTC.

The rearrangement joins TRBV6-1 to TRBJ1-5; 11 bases line up with TRBD1. The germline gives CDR1 MNHNS, CDR2 SASEGT. V lost 4 bases and J lost 5; bases outside the gene matches: 4. The CDR3 length is 15 residues. The CDR3 coding sequence is TGTGCCAGCAGTGCTGGACAGGGGGCGCATCAGCCCCAGCATTTT. Its translation: CASSAGQGAHQPQHF.

This chain joins TRBV4-2 and TRBJ1-1; 7 bases map to TRBD1. V trimming: 5 bases; J trimming: 11 bases; junction bases outside the gene matches: 14. Germline V gene data show CDR1 as LGHNA and CDR2 as YNFKEQ. The length of the CDR3 is 14 residues. This CDR3 is CASSTGKGTDMAFF. The CDR3 nucleotides are TGTGCCAGCAGCACTGGAAAGGGGACAGACATGGCTTTCTTT.

The gene calls are TRBV6-1 and TRBJ1-4; TRBD1 aligns across 7 bases. The CDR3 has 15 amino acids. Germline V CDR1 and CDR2: MNHNS, SASEGT. Trimming took 4 bases from V and 3 from J; bases not matched to a gene: 5. For the CDR3, the DNA is TGTGCCAGCAGTGCGACAGGGATCGCTAATGAAAAACTGTTTTTT. Amino acid sequence: CASSATGIANEKLFF.

The table lists this clone with a few counts. The rearrangement joins TRBV7-3 to TRBJ1-1, with TRBD1 matching over 9 bases. The germline CDR1 and CDR2 sequences are SGHTA and FQGTGA. V lost 5 bases to trimming and J lost 5 bases; unmatched junction nucleotides: 9. This CDR3 comprises 15 residues. CDR3 bases: TGTGCCAGCAGCCCCACAGGGGGCGCGGGAACTGAAGCTTTCTTT. This sequence encodes CASSPTGGAGTEAFF.

This chain connects TRBV6-6 to TRBJ2-1, with D perhaps matching TRBD2 (6 bases). The CDR3 spans 16 residues. Between the trimmed V and J ends, which lost 5 bases and 0 bases, there was a span of 14 bases. CDR1 and CDR2 (germline): MNHNY, SVGAGI (reference sequence). This chain's CDR3 is CASSPLAVSSYNEQFF. The CDR3 DNA reads TGTGCCAGCAGTCCTTTAGCGGTAAGCTCCTACAATGAGCAGTTCTTC.

Points on this clone: The sample carries other DNA sequences with the same CDR3. The V gene is TRBV11-3, the J gene TRBJ2-1, with 10 positions matching TRBD1. The CDR3 loop spans 16 amino acids. Germline lookup yields CDR1 SGHNT and CDR2 YENEEA. The trim removed 4 bases at V and 4 bases at J, leaving 7 bases unmatched. For the CDR3, the DNA is TGTGCCAGCAGCTCCGGAGCGGGACAGGGGTACAATGAGCAGTTCTTC. Translation: CASSSGAGQGYNEQFF.

V usage is TRBV30 and J usage is TRBJ2-2, with 7 bases identical to TRBD1. With 3 bases clipped from V and 7 bases from J, the junction kept 5 bases outside the gene matches. Germline CDR1 reads GTSNPN; CDR2 reads SVGIG (reference sequence). The CDR3 spans 13 residues. Here the CDR3 reads CAWSLQGYGELFF. As DNA, the CDR3 is TGTGCCTGGAGCCTACAGGGGTACGGGGAGCTGTTTTTT. Full variable domain (rest looked up from reference TRBV30 and TRBJ2-2): SQTIHQWPATLVQPVGSPLSLECTVEGTSNPNLYWYRQAAGRGLQLLFYSVGIGQISSEVPQNLSASRPQDRQFILSSKKLLLSDSGFYLCAWSLQGYGELFFGEGSRLTVL.

The V call is TRBV20-1, the J call TRBJ2-3; D is undetermined. This CDR3 spans 10 amino acids. Germline loops: CDR1 DFQATT, CDR2 SNEGSKA (reference sequence). The V gene lost 5 bases and the J gene lost 3 bases, with 3 bases spanning the gap. The CDR3 coding sequence is TGCAGTGCTCGGACAGATACGCAGTATTTT. Translation gives CSARTDTQYF.

The rearrangement uses TRBV7-9 and TRBJ2-1; TRBD1 matches at 9 bases. The CDR3 is 16 amino acids. Germline V gives CDR1 SEHNR, CDR2 FQNEAQ (reference sequence). V lost 6 bases to trimming and J lost 5 bases; unmatched junction nucleotides: 11. DNA of the CDR3: TGTGCCAGCAGGAACACCGGGACAGGGTCGGACAATGAGCAGTTCTTC. Translated, it gives CASRNTGTGSDNEQFF.

The chain carries TRBV5-6 and TRBJ2-3, with no clear D. CDR1 and CDR2 (germline): SGHDT, YYEEEE. This CDR3 is 14 amino acids long. The V end was cut by 3 bases, the J end by 4 bases, with 12 bases between. This CDR3 reads CASSSLFTADTQYF. The CDR3 DNA sequence: TGTGCCAGCAGCTCGCTATTTACGGCAGATACGCAGTATTTT.

The rearrangement uses TRBV6-4 and TRBJ2-5; 8 bases are a match to TRBD2. Per the germline V gene, CDR1 is MRHNA and CDR2 is SNTAGT. CDR3 length equals 16 residues. V lost 3 bases, J lost 2 bases, and 8 bases stayed unmatched. The DNA for the CDR3 is TGTGCCAGCAGTGATTTTAAGACTAGCGAACAAGAGACCCAGTACTTC. Its protein is CASSDFKTSEQETQYF.

V is TRBV28 and J is TRBJ1-1; TRBD1 might be the D (5 bases). CDR3 length: 16 residues. V lost 4 bases and J 4 bases, leaving 19 bases between the germline ends. CDR1 is MDHEN and CDR2 is SYDVKM in the germline V gene. CDR3 in amino acids: CASSSLDTSPSTEAFF. The DNA of the CDR3 is TGTGCCAGCAGTTCCTTGGACACCAGTCCCAGCACTGAAGCTTTCTTT.

J is TRBJ1-5 and V is TRBV10-3, with 12 bases fitting TRBD1. The CDR3 spans 19 residues. Germline loops: CDR1 ENHRY, CDR2 SYGVKD. The V and J ends lost 2 bases and 0 bases, in that order; junction bases with no gene match: 8. This chain's CDR3 is CAISEGTGGFGYSNQPQHF. CDR3 DNA sequence: TGTGCCATCAGTGAGGGGACAGGGGGCTTCGGGTATAGCAATCAGCCCCAGCATTTT.

This clone was detected a few times. The chain has TRBV14 and TRBJ1-2; TRBD1 might be the D (6 bases). V gave up 3 bases and J gave up 8 bases, with 22 bases separating them. This CDR3 is built from 16 residues. Germline V gives CDR1 SGHDN, CDR2 FVKESK. CDR3 sequence: CASSQWNREQVTGYTF. In nucleotides, the CDR3 is TGTGCCAGCAGCCAGTGGAACAGGGAACAGGTTACGGGCTACACCTTC.

The chain has TRBV6-5 and TRBJ2-7; 13 bases agree with TRBD2. V dropped 7 bases and J dropped 5; count of bases not matched to a gene: 8. Germline V gene data show CDR1 as MNHEY and CDR2 as SVGAGI. This CDR3 is built from 15 residues. In nucleotides, the CDR3 is TGTGCCAGCAAACTCGGGACTAGCGGGACCCACGAGCAGTACTTC. Translated, it gives CASKLGTSGTHEQYF.

The V call is TRBV2, the J call TRBJ1-2; 9 bases match TRBD1. V shed 4 bases, J shed 6 bases, and the junction held 6 bases outside the gene matches. Germline CDR1 reads SNHLY; CDR2 reads FYNNEI. The CDR3 extends over 14 amino acids. The CDR3 nucleotides are TGTGCCAGCAGTGGGACCGGACAGGGGCATGGCTACACCTTC. Translation: CASSGTGQGHGYTF.

J is TRBJ1-4 and V is TRBV6-6; no firm D call. V lost 5 bases and J lost 8, with 15 bases in between. CDR3 length equals 14 residues. CDR1 and CDR2 from the germline V gene are MNHNY and SVGAGI (reference sequence). CDR3 sequence (DNA): TGTGCCAGCAGTCAGACATCACGCTGGGAAAAACTGTTTTTT. Encoded protein: CASSQTSRWEKLFF.

V and J are TRBV5-1 and TRBJ2-1, with TRBD1 as a possible D gene (6 bases). The germline V gene encodes CDR1 SGHRS and CDR2 YFSETQ. Trimming left V 0 bases short and J 2 bases short, with 12 bases between. This CDR3 is 16 amino acids long. The CDR3 is CASSLAFRGPYNEQFF. CDR3 coding DNA: TGCGCCAGCAGCTTGGCCTTCAGGGGCCCCTACAATGAGCAGTTCTTC.

In its sample, this clone was seen once. V and J are TRBV11-3 and TRBJ2-7; perhaps TRBD2 as D (6 bases). Germline V gives CDR1 SGHNT, CDR2 YENEEA. This CDR3 is 14 amino acids long. The V end was cut by 8 bases, the J end by 3 bases, with 17 bases between. CDR3 loop: CASGEQEGFYEQYF. As DNA, the CDR3 is TGTGCCAGCGGGGAACAGGAGGGCTTCTACGAGCAGTACTTC.

This chain joins TRBV7-9 and TRBJ2-5, with 10 bases lining up with TRBD1. The CDR3 extends over 15 amino acids. Germline V gene data show CDR1 as SEHNR and CDR2 as FQNEAQ (reference sequence). With 5 bases clipped from V and 5 bases from J, the junction kept 8 bases outside the gene matches. This CDR3 reads CASSQQTGGMETQYF. In DNA, the CDR3 is TGTGCCAGCAGCCAACAGACAGGGGGCATGGAGACCCAGTACTTC.

This clone was observed a single time. The sample contains more than one DNA sequence encoding this CDR3. The chain recombines TRBV30 with TRBJ2-5; D unclear. V dropped 2 bases and J dropped 2 bases, with 3 bases sitting between them. Germline assignment: CDR1 GTSNPN and CDR2 SVGIG (reference sequence). The CDR3 extends over 11 amino acids. The DNA for the CDR3 is TGTGCCTGGAGTCTGCAAGAGACCCAGTACTTC. It codes for CAWSLQETQYF.

The chain combines TRBV11-2 with TRBJ2-7; tentatively, D is TRBD1 (5 bases). The germline CDR1 and CDR2 sequences are SGHAT and FQNNGV. CDR3 length: 13 residues. Deletions cut 5 bases from V and 3 bases from J, with 11 bases between. CDR3 in amino acids: CASSVTENYEQYF. CDR3 DNA: TGTGCCAGCAGCGTGACAGAAAACTACGAGCAGTACTTC.

This clone was counted between two and nine times. V usage is TRBV18 and J usage is TRBJ1-5, with D uncertain. V was pared by 0 bases and J by 0 bases, with 15 bases between. Germline lookup yields CDR1 KGHSH and CDR2 LQKENI. The CDR3 length is 18 residues. The CDR3 spells CASSPPRSGRASNQPQHF. DNA of the CDR3: TGTGCCAGCTCACCACCACGATCGGGGAGGGCTAGCAATCAGCCCCAGCATTTT.

This chain links TRBV6-1 with TRBJ1-4; 7 bases line up with TRBD1. The germline V gene has CDR1 MNHNS and CDR2 SASEGT. The CDR3 length is 13 residues. J was trimmed by 5 bases and V by 9 bases; bases with no gene match: 6. The CDR3 reads CASRGQNNEKLFF. DNA of the CDR3: TGTGCCAGTAGGGGACAGAACAATGAAAAACTGTTTTTT.